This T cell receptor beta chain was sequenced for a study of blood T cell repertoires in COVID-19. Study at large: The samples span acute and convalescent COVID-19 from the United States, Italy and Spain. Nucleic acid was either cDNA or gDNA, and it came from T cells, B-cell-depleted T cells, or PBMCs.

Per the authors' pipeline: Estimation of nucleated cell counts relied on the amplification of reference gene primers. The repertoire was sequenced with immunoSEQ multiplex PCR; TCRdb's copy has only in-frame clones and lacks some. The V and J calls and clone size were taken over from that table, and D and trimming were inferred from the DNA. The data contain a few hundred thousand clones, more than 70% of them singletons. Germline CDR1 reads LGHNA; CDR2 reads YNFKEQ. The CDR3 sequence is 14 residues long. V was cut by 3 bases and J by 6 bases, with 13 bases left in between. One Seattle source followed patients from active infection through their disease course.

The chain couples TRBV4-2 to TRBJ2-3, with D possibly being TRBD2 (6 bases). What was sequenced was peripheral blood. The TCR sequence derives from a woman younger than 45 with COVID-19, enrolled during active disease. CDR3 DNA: TGTGCCAGCAGCCAGCCGGGACTCGGGGATACGCAGTATTTT. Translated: CASSQPGLGDTQYF.